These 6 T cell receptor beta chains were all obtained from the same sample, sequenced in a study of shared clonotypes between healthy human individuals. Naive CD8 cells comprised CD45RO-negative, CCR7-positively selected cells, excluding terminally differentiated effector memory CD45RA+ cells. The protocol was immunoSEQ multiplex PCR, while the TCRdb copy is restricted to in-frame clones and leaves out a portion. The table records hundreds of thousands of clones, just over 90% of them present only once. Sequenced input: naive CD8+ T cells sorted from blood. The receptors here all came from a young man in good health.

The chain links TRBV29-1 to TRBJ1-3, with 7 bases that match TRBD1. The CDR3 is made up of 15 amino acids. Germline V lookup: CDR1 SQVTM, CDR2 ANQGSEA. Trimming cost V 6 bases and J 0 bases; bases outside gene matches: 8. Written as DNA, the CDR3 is TGCAGCGTCCATCTATGGACAGGCTCTGGAAACACCATATATTTT. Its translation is CSVHLWTGSGNTIYF.

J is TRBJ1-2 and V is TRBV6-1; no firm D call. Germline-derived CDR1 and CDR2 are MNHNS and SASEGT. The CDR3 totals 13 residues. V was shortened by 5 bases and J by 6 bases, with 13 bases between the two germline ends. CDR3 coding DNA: TGTGCCAGCAGTAAATCAGGCTGGGATGGCTACACCTTC. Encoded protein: CASSKSGWDGYTF.

The CDR3 here is CASSLYTDSSNQPQHF. The DNA of the CDR3 is TGTGCCAGCAGTTTATACACAGACTCTAGCAATCAGCCCCAGCATTTT. The chain couples TRBV28 to TRBJ1-5; D not certain. Trimming pared 1 base from V and 0 bases from J, leaving 10 bases between. The CDR3 covers 16 residues. CDR1 MDHEN and CDR2 SYDVKM come from the germline V gene.

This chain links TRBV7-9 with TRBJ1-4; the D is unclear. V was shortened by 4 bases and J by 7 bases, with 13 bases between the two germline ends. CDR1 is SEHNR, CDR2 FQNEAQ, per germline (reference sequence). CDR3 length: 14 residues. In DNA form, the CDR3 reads TGTGCCAGCAGCTCAGCAAGCCCCACTGAAAAACTGTTTTTT. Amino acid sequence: CASSSASPTEKLFF.

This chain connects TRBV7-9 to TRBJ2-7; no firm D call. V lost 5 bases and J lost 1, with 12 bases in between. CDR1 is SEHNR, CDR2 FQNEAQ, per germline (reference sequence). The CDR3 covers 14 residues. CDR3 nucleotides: TGTGCCAGCAGCCCCTCGGACGGTTCCTACGAGCAGTACTTC. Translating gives CASSPSDGSYEQYF.

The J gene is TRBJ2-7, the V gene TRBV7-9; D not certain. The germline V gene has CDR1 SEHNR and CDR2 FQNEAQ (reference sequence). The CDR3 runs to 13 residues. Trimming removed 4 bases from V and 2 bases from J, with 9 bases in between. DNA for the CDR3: TGTGCCAGCAGCTCAGGTGGGGCCTACGAGCAGTACTTC. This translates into CASSSGGAYEQYF.